This paragraph reports one TCR beta chain. The antigen remains undetermined. cDNA libraries of TCR beta carried unique molecular identifiers. The authors obtained roughly 500,000 cDNA molecules from roughly 1.1 to 9.2 million T cells. TCRdb re-called the PCR reads through MiXCR, storing one row per CDR3 protein. The sample has about 810,000 distinct CDR3 sequences, about 53% seen once. This sample is drawn from a study of post-analysis software for immune sequencing data. Study as a whole: The cohort encompassed relapsing-remitting, secondary progressive and progressive-relapsing multiple sclerosis disease courses.

Notes on the study in general: F measure clustering grouped samples strongly by preparation batch. Controls significantly exceeded multiple sclerosis patients in normalized Chao1 diversity. Controls had lower frequencies than patients of about five TRBV segments, which included TRBV5-6, TRBV5-1 and TRBV20-1.

The length of the CDR3 is 14 residues. Germline V lookup: CDR1 SGHAT, CDR2 FQNNGV. The origin of this receptor is a girl aged 10-17 years with multiple sclerosis. This chain uses TRBV11-2 with TRBJ2-4; D possibly corresponds to TRBD2 (6 bases). The DNA end favors TRBJ2-7, so the J call may be wrong. The sequenced sample was blood. The CDR3 bases are TGTGCCAGCAGGTCACGCGGGATGGGGTACGAGCAGTACTTC. Translating it yields CASRSRGMGYEQYF.